The 15 T cell receptor beta chains given below trace back to one sample, sequenced in a study of cytomegalovirus exposure and HLA in healthy donors. PCR involved 60 Vbeta and 13 Jbeta primers. Produced via immunoSEQ multiplex PCR; TCRdb's table is partial and in-frame only. Among approximately 210,000 clones, 79% were seen once, and the ten largest hold more than 1.5%. Sequences were obtained from PBMCs. Receptor source: a girl between 10 and 17 years old in good health and CMV-seropositive.

This chain uses TRBV5-1 with TRBJ2-5, with D maybe TRBD1 (6 bases). There are 15 residues in the CDR3. V was cut by 4 bases and J by 0 bases, with 13 bases left in between. The germline V gene encodes CDR1 SGHRS and CDR2 YFSETQ. CDR3 in DNA: TGCGCCAGCAGCCCCGCCCCAGGGGACCAAGAGACCCAGTACTTC. This sequence encodes CASSPAPGDQETQYF.

The gene calls are TRBV6-6 and TRBJ1-1, with TRBD1 identical over 7 bases. Losses at the gene ends were 5 bases for V and 11 bases for J; bases not matched to a gene: 17. This CDR3 comprises 15 residues. Germline CDR1 MNHNY, CDR2 SVGAGI (reference sequence). CDR3 protein: CASSPQSRQGHWAFF. CDR3 DNA: TGTGCCAGCAGTCCTCAATCCCGACAGGGACATTGGGCTTTCTTT.

The chain links TRBV5-5 to TRBJ2-5; 7 positions match TRBD1. The CDR3 covers 13 residues. Germline values: CDR1 SGHKS, CDR2 YYEKEE (reference sequence). V was pared by 7 bases and J by 0 bases, with 3 bases of the junction left unmatched. CDR3 residues: CASRDRDQETQYF. CDR3 nucleotides: TGTGCCAGCCGTGACAGGGACCAAGAGACCCAGTACTTC.

The chain carries TRBV6-5 and TRBJ2-4; TRBD2 matches 8 bases. CDR3 size: 14 residues. With V trimmed by 11 bases and J by 7 bases, 13 bases remained unmatched. Looked up from germline, CDR1 is MNHEY and CDR2 is SVGAGI. The CDR3 region is CASGGVAQPNIQYF. The CDR3 DNA sequence: TGTGCCTCGGGGGGGGTAGCACAGCCCAACATTCAGTACTTC.

The chain carries TRBV27 and TRBJ2-1, with D maybe TRBD2 (5 bases). V gave up 7 bases and J gave up 0 bases, with 10 bases separating them. The CDR3 is 14 amino acids. Germline V gene lookup returns CDR1 MNHEY and CDR2 SMNVEV (reference sequence). CDR3 region: CASISGSSYNEQFF. CDR3 DNA sequence: TGTGCCAGCATCAGCGGTAGCTCCTACAATGAGCAGTTCTTC.

This rearrangement joins TRBV10-3 to TRBJ1-2, with 12 bases that match TRBD1. The CDR3 is 13 amino acids. Germline V CDR1 and CDR2: ENHRY, SYGVKD. With 6 bases clipped from V and 6 bases from J, the junction kept 2 bases outside the gene matches. The CDR3 sequence is CAIRGQGAHGYTF. The CDR3 DNA sequence: TGTGCCATCAGGGGACAGGGGGCGCATGGCTACACCTTC.

This clone is a singleton in its sample. The chain is built from TRBV5-4 and TRBJ1-3; D possibly corresponds to TRBD1 (5 bases). The CDR3 sequence is 16 residues long. CDR1 is SGHNT, CDR2 YYREEE, per germline (reference sequence). V was shortened by 5 bases and J by 0 bases, with 15 bases between the two germline ends. The CDR3 coding sequence is TGTGCCAGCAGTGTCCAGGGACTGCACTCTGGAAACACCATATATTTT. It translates to CASSVQGLHSGNTIYF.

The rearrangement uses TRBV19 and TRBJ1-6, with TRBD1 as a possible D gene (5 bases). The CDR3 length is 17 residues. V was trimmed by 0 bases and J by 12 bases, leaving 21 bases between them. CDR1 is LNHDA, CDR2 SQIVND, per germline (reference sequence). CDR3 sequence: CASSIDGGASNVRPLHF. The CDR3 DNA sequence: TGTGCCAGTAGTATAGACGGTGGGGCCTCCAACGTAAGACCCCTCCACTTT.

V and J are TRBV5-4 and TRBJ2-5, with 7 bases identical to TRBD2. Gene TRBJ2-7 matches the end of the DNA better, so the J call may be wrong. The CDR3 runs to 14 residues. Germline CDR1 and CDR2: SGHNT and YYREEE (reference sequence). The CDR3 here is CASSLLGGAYEQYF. In nucleotides, the CDR3 is TGTGCCAGCAGCTTGTTGGGGGGGGCCTACGAGCAGTACTTC.

The chain recombines TRBV4-1 with TRBJ2-7, with 8 bases lining up with TRBD2. Germline CDR1 and CDR2: MGHRA and YSYEKL. Trimming at V came to 0 bases and at J to 0 bases, leaving 7 bases not matched to a gene. This CDR3 is built from 17 residues. The CDR3 reads CASSQDKAGGFSYEQYF. The CDR3 DNA reads as TGCGCCAGCAGCCAAGATAAGGCGGGGGGATTCTCCTACGAGCAGTACTTC.

This sequence joins TRBV11-3 and TRBJ2-1, with a possible D match to TRBD1 (5 bases). CDR1 SGHNT and CDR2 YENEEA come from the germline V gene. This CDR3 is built from 12 residues. The germline V and J ends were trimmed by 0 bases and 15 bases, with 12 bases remaining between them. Here the CDR3 DNA reads TGTGCCAGCAGCTTAGAGGGGCTCCCAAGGTTCTTC. It encodes CASSLEGLPRFF.

This sequence joins TRBV30 and TRBJ2-3; TRBD1 aligns across 8 bases. The V and J ends lost 1 base and 0 bases, in that order; junction bases with no gene match: 3. This CDR3 spans 15 amino acids. CDR1 and CDR2 (germline): GTSNPN, SVGIG (reference sequence). The CDR3 sequence is CAWSGTGHSTDTQYF. The CDR3 DNA reads as TGTGCCTGGAGTGGGACAGGGCATAGCACAGATACGCAGTATTTT. Full variable domain (missing parts from reference TRBV30 and TRBJ2-3): SQTIHQWPATLVQPVGSPLSLECTVEGTSNPNLYWYRQAAGRGLQLLFYSVGIGQISSEVPQNLSASRPQDRQFILSSKKLLLSDSGFYLCAWSGTGHSTDTQYFGPGTRLTVL.

The rearrangement links TRBV9 to TRBJ2-3; 9 bases line up with TRBD2. With 0 bases clipped from V and 2 bases from J, the junction kept 7 bases outside the gene matches. CDR3 length: 17 amino acids. Germline V gene lookup returns CDR1 SGDLS and CDR2 YYNGEE. In DNA, the CDR3 is TGTGCCAGCAGCGTAGCTGGTAGCGGGGGTTTCACAGATACGCAGTATTTT. This translates into CASSVAGSGGFTDTQYF.

The rearrangement joins TRBV19 to TRBJ1-2; D not resolved. The CDR3 runs to 15 residues. Trimming took 4 bases from V and 4 from J, leaving 16 bases between them. CDR1 is LNHDA and CDR2 is SQIVND in the germline V gene (reference sequence). CDR3 nucleotides: TGTGCCAGTAGTACCCCGGGATACGGAGCCTATGGCTACACCTTC. Translated, it gives CASSTPGYGAYGYTF.

The chain uses TRBV6-5 and TRBJ2-7; possible D gene TRBD1, 6 bases. V was pared by 2 bases and J by 4 bases, with 9 bases between. The CDR3 is 13 residues long. Germline V gives CDR1 MNHEY, CDR2 SVGAGI. The CDR3 DNA follows: TGTGCCAGCAGTTACAGGGGGTCGTACGAGCAGTACTTC. It is translated as CASSYRGSYEQYF.